This passage covers 15 T cell receptor beta chains from one sample sequenced in a study of blood T cell repertoires in COVID-19. Here immunoSEQ multiplex PCR was the method, and the copy in TCRdb shows in-frame clones only, minus some. This table has fewer than 300,000 clones, about nine tenths appearing once. Sequencing used peripheral blood. These TCRs come from a man aged 55 to 70 who had recovered from COVID-19.

The chain has TRBV19 and TRBJ1-5, with unresolved D. This CDR3 spans 14 amino acids. Trimming stripped 4 bases from V and 0 bases from J, with 7 bases between. The germline V gene has CDR1 LNHDA and CDR2 SQIVND (reference sequence). In DNA, the CDR3 is TGTGCCAGTAGTAGAAGCTTTAGCAATCAGCCCCAGCATTTT. Amino acids: CASSRSFSNQPQHF.

This chain's CDR3 is CAGALGTGGDTQYF. CDR3 bases: TGTGCCGGTGCCCTTGGGACAGGGGGAGATACGCAGTATTTT. V is TRBV6-5 and J is TRBJ2-3; 11 nucleotides align to TRBD1. The CDR3 is 14 amino acids. With V trimmed by 11 bases and J by 5 bases, 9 bases remained unmatched. Germline V CDR1 and CDR2: MNHEY, SVGAGI.

This sequence joins TRBV7-2 and TRBJ2-2, with TRBD2 as a possible D gene (5 bases). Germline V gives CDR1 SGHTA, CDR2 FQGNSA. With 3 bases removed from V and 13 bases from J, the gap between germline ends came to 12 bases. There are 12 residues in the CDR3. CDR3 DNA: TGTGCCAGCAGCTTGACTAAGGTCGCGCTGTTTTTT. As protein: CASSLTKVALFF.

V usage is TRBV27 and J usage is TRBJ1-2; 8 nucleotides align to TRBD1. Germline V gives CDR1 MNHEY, CDR2 SMNVEV (reference sequence). The V gene end was trimmed by 2 bases and the J gene end by 2 bases; junction bases not matched to a gene: 4. The CDR3 runs 15 residues. CDR3 nucleotide sequence: TGTGCCAGCAGTTTAACAGGACAGGGAAACTATGGCTACACCTTC. Protein: CASSLTGQGNYGYTF.

The gene calls are TRBV29-1 and TRBJ2-7, with 9 bases aligning to TRBD1. V shed 6 bases and J 6 bases; nucleotides not matched to a gene: 9. The CDR3 has 13 residues. Per germline, CDR1 SQVTM and CDR2 ANQGSEA. CDR3 DNA: TGCAGCGTACCGGGACAGGGATCGGGCGAGCAGTACTTC. Encoded protein: CSVPGQGSGEQYF.

The V gene is TRBV28, the J gene TRBJ1-5; 9 bases are a match to TRBD1. The junction had 6 bases not matched to a gene; V was cut back by 6 bases and J by 6 bases. There are 14 residues in the CDR3. Germline V gene data show CDR1 as MDHEN and CDR2 as SYDVKM. The CDR3 loop is CASRAGQGSQPQHF. The CDR3 nucleotides are TGTGCCAGCAGGGCGGGACAGGGCTCTCAGCCCCAGCATTTT.

The count of this clone is one. The chain carries TRBV12-3 or TRBV12-4 and TRBJ1-1; D is undetermined. Deletions cut 3 bases from V and 2 bases from J, with 7 bases between. The CDR3 has 13 amino acids. CDR3 region: CASSFASNTEAFF. CDR3 coding DNA: TGTGCCAGCAGTTTCGCGAGTAACACTGAAGCTTTCTTT.

The chain links TRBV5-1 to TRBJ1-3, with 11 bases lining up with TRBD1. Per germline, CDR1 SGHRS and CDR2 YFSETQ. The CDR3 length is 18 residues. The trim removed 0 bases at V and 0 bases at J, leaving 5 bases unmatched. For the CDR3, the DNA is TGCGCCAGCAGCTTGGGGGACAGGGGGACCCCCTCTGGAAACACCATATATTTT. Its translation: CASSLGDRGTPSGNTIYF.

The gene calls are TRBV10-1 and TRBJ2-3, with a possible D match to TRBD1 (6 bases). V gave up 2 bases and J gave up 1 base, with 22 bases separating them. This CDR3 contains 19 residues. Germline V CDR1 and CDR2: WNHNN, SYGVQD (reference sequence). The CDR3 bases are TGCGCCAGCAGTGAGACCATTCCCAGGGGCCTAGGGCGCACAGATACGCAGTATTTT. Translation gives CASSETIPRGLGRTDTQYF.

The chain combines TRBV7-2 with TRBJ2-5; tentatively, D is TRBD2 (5 bases). V lost 5 bases to trimming and J lost 4 bases, with 17 bases between them. The CDR3 covers 15 residues. Per germline, CDR1 SGHTA and CDR2 FQGNSA. This CDR3 is CASSPWFGVSETQYF. The CDR3, as DNA: TGTGCCAGCAGCCCATGGTTCGGGGTGTCAGAGACCCAGTACTTC.

V is TRBV7-9 and J is TRBJ1-5; possible D gene TRBD1, 5 bases. The CDR3 spans 15 residues. Trimming cost V 6 bases and J 4 bases, with 16 bases left between them. Per the germline V gene, CDR1 is SEHNR and CDR2 is FQNEAQ (reference sequence). The CDR3 protein is CASSLDTTVNQPQHF. CDR3 DNA: TGTGCCAGCAGTCTGGACACCACTGTTAATCAGCCCCAGCATTTT.

V gene TRBV3-1 (or the pseudogene TRBV3-2) combines with J gene TRBJ2-5; 8 bases are shared with TRBD2. V gave up 5 bases and J gave up 7 bases; unmatched junction bases: 12. The CDR3 is 15 residues long. The V gene's germline CDR1 is LGHDT and CDR2 YNNKEL (reference sequence). The CDR3 bases are TGTGCCAGCAGCGGGTTAGCGGGGCCTCCGGGGACCCAGTACTTC. Its protein is CASSGLAGPPGTQYF.

The gene calls are TRBV12-3 or TRBV12-4 and TRBJ2-7; D might be TRBD2 (5 bases). The CDR3 sequence is 13 residues long. V was trimmed by 6 bases and J by 2 bases, leaving 11 bases between them. The CDR3 nucleotides read TGTGCCAGCAGCCCTTTCGGGGCCTACGAGCAGTACTTC. It codes for CASSPFGAYEQYF.

J is TRBJ2-7 and V is TRBV5-4, with D possibly TRBD2 on 5 matching bases. The CDR3 runs to 15 residues. The germline V and J ends were trimmed by 5 bases and 2 bases, with 17 bases remaining between them. Germline V gene sequence: CDR1 SGHNT, CDR2 YYREEE (reference sequence). The CDR3 is CASRPELGYTYEQYF. Written as DNA, the CDR3 is TGTGCCAGCAGACCGGAACTAGGGTATACCTACGAGCAGTACTTC.

The V and J genes are TRBV18 and TRBJ1-5; a weak D match, TRBD1 (5 bases). Germline V gene data show CDR1 as KGHSH and CDR2 as LQKENI. This CDR3 region has 16 residues. V was pared by 3 bases and J by 3 bases, with 15 bases between. The CDR3 here is CASSPDPGRDNQPQHF. As DNA, the CDR3 is TGTGCCAGCTCACCCGACCCGGGCAGGGACAATCAGCCCCAGCATTTT. Full variable domain (missing parts from reference TRBV18 and TRBJ1-5): NAGVMQNPRHLVRRRGQEARLRCSPMKGHSHVYWYRQLPEEGLKFMVYLQKENIIDESGMPKERFSAEFPKEGPSILRIQQVVRGDSAAYFCASSPDPGRDNQPQHFGDGTRLSIL.